This passage covers 17 T cell receptor beta chains from one sample sequenced in a study of vaccination and CD4 T cells after COVID-19. As for treatment: approximately nine-day PBMC culture with coronavirus spike peptide pools or control peptides (ViraFEST assay). Antigen specificity for these receptors is unknown. Cultured CD4+ T cell DNA underwent sequencing with the Oncomine TCR Beta short-read assay. TCRdb independently ran MiXCR on the PCR reads; one entry per CDR3 protein. Of around 21,000 distinct CDR3 sequences in the sample, roughly half are singletons; the top ten hold 6.5% to 8.5%. Sequencing was carried out using CD4+ T cells from blood, cultured in vitro. These receptors were taken from a human donor who had recovered from COVID-19.

This chain links TRBV7-2 with TRBJ1-1, with D hard to call. The germline V gene has CDR1 SGHTA and CDR2 FQGNSA. The CDR3 is made up of 15 amino acids. V was cut by 2 bases and J by 6 bases, with 16 bases left in between. CDR3 region: CASSLSPGKVAEAFF. The CDR3 bases are TGTGCCAGCAGCTTAAGTCCGGGCAAAGTCGCTGAAGCTTTCTTT.

This clonotype was counted only a few times. V usage is TRBV7-2 and J usage is TRBJ1-1; a weak D match, TRBD1 (6 bases). Germline loops: CDR1 SGHTA, CDR2 FQGNSA. The CDR3 totals 16 residues. The germline V and J ends were trimmed by 0 bases and 0 bases, with 11 bases remaining between them. DNA for the CDR3: TGTGCCAGCAGCTTAGCGCATGGGGGCGTGAACACTGAAGCTTTCTTT. Translated: CASSLAHGGVNTEAFF. Drawing the rest from reference TRBV7-2 and TRBJ1-1, the complete variable domain is GAGVSQSPSNKVTEKGKDVELRCDPISGHTALYWYRQSLGQGLEFLIYFQGNSAPDKSGLPSDRFSAERTGGSVSTLTIQRTQQEDSAVYLCASSLAHGGVNTEAFFGQGTRLTVV.

This sequence joins TRBV2 and TRBJ2-2, with TRBD1 matching 8 bases. CDR1 is SNHLY, CDR2 FYNNEI, per germline. The CDR3 consists of 16 residues. The trim removed 4 bases at V and 4 bases at J, leaving 8 bases unmatched. The CDR3 loop reads CASSGSDRVGTGELFF. As DNA, the CDR3 is TGTGCCAGCAGTGGTTCGGACAGGGTAGGCACCGGGGAGCTGTTTTTT.

This clonotype has just a few counts. V and J are TRBV24-1 and TRBJ2-7; 7 bases align to TRBD2. This CDR3 spans 15 amino acids. V trimming: 2 bases; J trimming: 2 bases; junction bases outside the gene matches: 5. The V gene's germline CDR1 is KGHDR and CDR2 SFDVKD. CDR3 coding DNA: TGTGCCACCAGTGATTCCATAGCGGGCACCTACGAGCAGTACTTC. Its protein product is CATSDSIAGTYEQYF.

V and J are TRBV19 and TRBJ2-7; D perhaps matches TRBD1 (5 bases). Per the germline V gene, CDR1 is LNHDA and CDR2 is SQIVND (reference sequence). The CDR3 sequence is 14 residues long. V was pared by 2 bases and J by 3 bases, with 11 bases between. As DNA, the CDR3 is TGTGCCAGTAGTATAAACGGGCAGGGCTACGAGCAGTACTTC. It translates to CASSINGQGYEQYF.

This clonotype was seen a handful of times. The V call is TRBV11-3, the J call TRBJ1-1; D is undetermined. The V gene's germline CDR1 is SGHNT and CDR2 YENEEA. Deletions cut 1 base from V and 3 bases from J, with 12 bases between. This CDR3 spans 15 amino acids. CDR3 coding DNA: TGTGCCAGCAGCTTAGGGCTTCAGGAGGACACTGAAGCTTTCTTT. Its protein product is CASSLGLQEDTEAFF.

The J gene is TRBJ1-6, the V gene TRBV5-8; D is ambiguous. Deletions cut 0 bases from V and 5 bases from J, with 12 bases between. Per the germline V gene, CDR1 is SGHTS and CDR2 is YDEGEE. The CDR3 loop spans 16 amino acids. The CDR3 sequence: CASSLGRPGNNSPLHF. The CDR3 nucleotides are TGTGCCAGCAGCTTGGGCCGGCCAGGAAATAATTCACCCCTCCACTTT. The variable domain in full, with the rest retrieved from reference TRBV5-8 and TRBJ1-6, is EAGVTQSPTHLIKTRGQQATLRCSPISGHTSVYWYQQALGLGLQFLLWYDEGEERNRGNFPPRFSGRQFPNYSSELNVNALELEDSALYLCASSLGRPGNNSPLHFGNGTRLTVT.

This clonotype was detected a few times. The rearrangement uses TRBV15 and TRBJ1-1, with 9 bases fitting TRBD1. Germline V CDR1 and CDR2: LNHNV, YYDKDF (reference sequence). This CDR3 has 14 residues. Germline trimming cut 8 bases from V and 4 bases from J; bases unmatched to any gene: 8. In DNA form, the CDR3 reads TGTGCCACCCAACCGGGACAGGGCTCCACTGAAGCTTTCTTT. Its translation is CATQPGQGSTEAFF.

V usage is TRBV19 and J usage is TRBJ2-1; 16 nucleotides agree with TRBD2. The CDR3 length is 13 residues. Germline values: CDR1 LNHDA, CDR2 SQIVND (reference sequence). J gave up 9 bases and V 9 bases, and 2 bases lay outside the gene matches. CDR3 loop: CASGTSGRGEQFF. The CDR3 DNA reads TGTGCCAGCGGGACTAGCGGGAGGGGTGAGCAGTTCTTC.

This clonotype appeared a few times. This chain links TRBV20-1 with TRBJ1-5, with D maybe TRBD1 (5 bases). Germline V gene lookup returns CDR1 DFQATT and CDR2 SNEGSKA (reference sequence). CDR3 length: 14 amino acids. Trimming removed 0 bases at V and 11 bases at J, with 17 bases between. The DNA of the CDR3 is TGCAGTGCTAGAGATGTGATTGGGACTAAAGCCCAGCATTTT. Protein: CSARDVIGTKAQHF.

This clonotype has just a few counts. This rearrangement joins TRBV20-1 to TRBJ2-1; TRBD2 aligns across 11 bases. The J segment lost 7 bases and the V segment lost 6 bases, leaving 5 bases of the junction unmatched. Germline CDR1 reads DFQATT; CDR2 reads SNEGSKA (reference sequence). The CDR3 loop spans 13 amino acids. This CDR3 is CSAPTSGKNEQFF. The CDR3 DNA follows: TGCAGTGCGCCGACTAGCGGGAAAAATGAGCAGTTCTTC.

The chain has TRBV20-1 and TRBJ1-5, with D hard to call. V shed 3 bases and J shed 9 bases, with 15 bases lying between them. This CDR3 region has 13 residues. CDR1 and CDR2 (germline): DFQATT, SNEGSKA (reference sequence). CDR3 region: CSARVSALGPQHF. The CDR3 nucleotides are TGCAGTGCTAGGGTTTCTGCTTTGGGGCCCCAGCATTTT.

This chain connects TRBV2 to TRBJ2-1; 7 bases line up with TRBD1. The V and J ends lost 6 bases and 9 bases, in that order; junction bases with no gene match: 2. CDR1 and CDR2 from the germline V gene are SNHLY and FYNNEI. The CDR3 is made up of 11 amino acids. CDR3 nucleotide sequence: TGTGCCAGCAGCGGGACAGTTGAGCAGTTCTTC. This translates into CASSGTVEQFF.

The chain joins TRBV28 to TRBJ1-1; the D gene is possibly TRBD1 (5 bases). The germline V gene encodes CDR1 MDHEN and CDR2 SYDVKM. The CDR3 length is 14 residues. V lost 8 bases to trimming and J lost 1 base, with 14 bases between them. The DNA of the CDR3 is TGTGCCAGCTACTTCTGGGGGAAGAACACTGAAGCTTTCTTT. It codes for CASYFWGKNTEAFF.

This clonotype was observed a few times. This rearrangement joins TRBV24-1 to TRBJ1-2, with unresolved D. The CDR3 spans 13 residues. Germline CDR1 KGHDR, CDR2 SFDVKD. Trimming shortened V by 0 bases and J by 6 bases, and 7 bases separated the two germline ends. The CDR3 DNA sequence: TGTGCCACCAGTGATTTGCGCCGGGATGGCTACACCTTC. Protein sequence: CATSDLRRDGYTF.

This chain joins TRBV7-6 and TRBJ1-6; D gene ambiguous. CDR1 is SGHVS, CDR2 FNYEAQ, per germline. Trimming stripped 5 bases from V and 10 bases from J, with 18 bases between. The CDR3 totals 15 residues. CDR3 bases: TGTGCCAGCAGCCAGGACCGTAACCCGACATCACCCCTCCACTTT. This codes for CASSQDRNPTSPLHF.

The chain has TRBV5-4 and TRBJ1-2, with TRBD1 matching 7 bases. The junction had 7 bases not matched to a gene; V was cut back by 3 bases and J by 8 bases. The CDR3 extends over 13 amino acids. Germline lookup yields CDR1 SGHNT and CDR2 YYREEE (reference sequence). In DNA form, the CDR3 reads TGTGCCAGCAGCTGGGAGGGGGCGGTCGGCTACACCTTC. Translating it yields CASSWEGAVGYTF.